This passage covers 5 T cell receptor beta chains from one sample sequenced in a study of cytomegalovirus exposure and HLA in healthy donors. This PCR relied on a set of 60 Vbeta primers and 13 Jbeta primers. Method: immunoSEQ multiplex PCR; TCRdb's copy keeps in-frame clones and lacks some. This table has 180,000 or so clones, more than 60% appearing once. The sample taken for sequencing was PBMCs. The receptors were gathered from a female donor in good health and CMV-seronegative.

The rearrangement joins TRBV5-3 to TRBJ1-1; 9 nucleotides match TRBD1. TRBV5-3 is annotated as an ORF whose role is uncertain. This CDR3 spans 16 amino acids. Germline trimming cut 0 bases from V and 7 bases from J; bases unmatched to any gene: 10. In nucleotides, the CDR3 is TGTGCCAGAAGCTTGGGGGCCGGGACAGGGAGGGTTGAAGCTTTCTTT. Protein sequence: CARSLGAGTGRVEAFF.

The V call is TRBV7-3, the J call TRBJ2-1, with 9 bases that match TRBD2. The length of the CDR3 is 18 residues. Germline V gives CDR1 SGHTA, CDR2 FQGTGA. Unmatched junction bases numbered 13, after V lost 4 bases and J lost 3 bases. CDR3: CASSSRPLAGGFYNEQFF. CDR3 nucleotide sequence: TGTGCCAGCAGCTCACGCCCCCTTGCGGGAGGGTTCTACAATGAGCAGTTCTTC.

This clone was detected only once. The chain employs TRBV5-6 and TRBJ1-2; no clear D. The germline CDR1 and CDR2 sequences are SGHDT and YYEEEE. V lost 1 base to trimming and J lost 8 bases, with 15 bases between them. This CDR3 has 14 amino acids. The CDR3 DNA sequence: TGTGCCAGCAGCTTGAATGGACTGATAGCGGGCTACACCTTC. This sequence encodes CASSLNGLIAGYTF.

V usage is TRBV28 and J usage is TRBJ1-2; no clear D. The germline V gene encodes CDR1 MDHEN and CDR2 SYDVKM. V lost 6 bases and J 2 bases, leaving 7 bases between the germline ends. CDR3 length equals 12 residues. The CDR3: CASSEINYGYTF. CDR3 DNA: TGTGCCAGCAGCGAGATAAACTATGGCTACACCTTC.

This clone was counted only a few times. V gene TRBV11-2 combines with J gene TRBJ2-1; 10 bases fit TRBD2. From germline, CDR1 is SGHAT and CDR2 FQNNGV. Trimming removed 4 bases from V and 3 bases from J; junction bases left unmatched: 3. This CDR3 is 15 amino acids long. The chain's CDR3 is CASSSLAGDYNEQFF. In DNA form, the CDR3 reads TGTGCCAGCAGCTCTCTAGCGGGAGACTACAATGAGCAGTTCTTC.